One T cell receptor (beta chain) is described in this entry. The target antigen is unknown. These data come from a study of a mutant IDH1 vaccine in newly diagnosed glioma. Study-level information: Either 4-6 weeks after radiotherapy alone or alongside temozolomide, vaccination was begun. Scheduled at week 35, visit V12 preceded visit V13, held at week 47. Notes on the study in general: Changes in top peripheral clonotypes did not appear linked to pseudoprogression. Immune responses induced by vaccination arose in 93.3% of the patients.

Sequenced by immunoSEQ multiplex PCR; TCRdb stores in-frame clones only, minus some. The profile shows fewer than 35,000 clones, 80% to 85% of them singletons. The CDR3 consists of 14 residues. Per germline, CDR1 GTSNPN and CDR2 SVGIG (reference sequence). V lost 5 bases, J lost 1 base, and 14 bases lay in between. Noted time point: week 47, end of study. Every single dose of the vaccine, 300 ug of mutant IDH1 20-mer peptide, came with topical imiquimod. The chain combines TRBV30 with TRBJ1-1; a weak D match, TRBD1 (5 bases). The TCR comes from a man aged 25 to 40 with glioma. This sample comprised PBMCs, obtained from a glioma patient whose treatment included an IDH1 peptide vaccine. This CDR3 reads CAWAVYTGNTEAFF. The CDR3 nucleotides are TGTGCCTGGGCAGTTTACACAGGGAACACTGAAGCTTTCTTT.